This T cell receptor (beta chain) was captured in a study of blood T cell repertoires in COVID-19. Study background: T cells, B-cell-depleted T cells, or PBMCs provided the cDNA or gDNA that served as material.

This CDR3 contains 14 residues. V was cut by 5 bases and J by 6 bases, with 14 bases left in between. Germline V gene sequence: CDR1 SNHLY, CDR2 FYNNEI. Sequenced by immunoSEQ multiplex PCR; TCRdb stores in-frame clones only, minus some. The repertoire has 95,000 to 120,000 clones, roughly 81% of them found once; the top ten carry about 3%. This sequence joins TRBV2 and TRBJ1-5; tentatively, D is TRBD1 (5 bases). Sequences were obtained from peripheral blood. This sequence was found in a man aged 40-55 years with acute or convalescent COVID-19. The CDR3 DNA is TGTGCCAGCAGTTCGGGGGGTAGGGGTCAGCCCCAGCATTTT. This encodes CASSSGGRGQPQHF.